Listed below are T cell receptor beta chains from one sample, sequenced in a study of blood T cell repertoires in COVID-19. Profiled with immunoSEQ multiplex PCR; TCRdb holds only in-frame clones, not every one. This sample has under 95,000 clones, with 80% to 90% found just once. Input material: peripheral blood. The receptors stem from a man at least 80 years old in a cohort sampled during active COVID-19. Each CDR3 is given with its conserved first and last residue. Each record gives: V gene, clone size, J gene, D gene, CDR3 protein, CDR3 DNA. A D gene is named only where the DNA matches it firmly. Not every row has a clone size; where given, it reads once, few, many or a size class.

V: TRBV5-1
size: -
J: TRBJ1-3
D: TRBD1
CDR3: CASSLAGTVSGNTIYF
DNA: TGCGCCAGCAGCTTGGCGGGGACAGTCTCTGGAAACACCATATATTTT

V: TRBV29-1
size: few
J: TRBJ2-1
D: -
CDR3: CSGLGGERSYNEQFF
DNA: TGCAGCGGCTTAGGCGGGGAAAGGTCCTACAATGAGCAGTTCTTC

V: TRBV9
size: -
J: TRBJ2-3
D: -
CDR3: CASSVATDTQYF
DNA: TGTGCCAGCAGCGTAGCGACAGATACGCAGTATTTT

V: TRBV9
size: -
J: TRBJ2-7
D: TRBD1
CDR3: CASSAGTGGYEQYF
DNA: TGTGCCAGCAGCGCCGGGACAGGGGGCTACGAGCAGTACTTC

V: TRBV19
size: few
J: TRBJ2-5
D: -
CDR3: CASSITGYQETQYF
DNA: TGTGCCAGTAGTATTACAGGGTACCAAGAGACCCAGTACTTC

V: TRBV6-1
size: -
J: TRBJ2-3
D: TRBD2
CDR3: CASSERASGGRLYF
DNA: TGTGCCAGCAGTGAAAGGGCTAGCGGGGGAAGATTGTATTTT

V: TRBV19
size: -
J: TRBJ1-1
D: TRBD1
CDR3: CASSSPRQGEREAFF
DNA: TGTGCCAGTAGTTCGCCCCGACAGGGCGAGAGAGAAGCTTTCTTT

V: TRBV12-5
size: -
J: TRBJ1-1
D: -
CDR3: CASGLTGSNTEAFF
DNA: TGTGCTAGTGGTCTTACAGGGTCGAACACTGAAGCTTTCTTT

V: TRBV19
size: -
J: TRBJ2-7
D: -
CDR3: CASRIQSGLPTEQYF
DNA: TGTGCCAGTAGAATTCAATCCGGACTTCCGACCGAGCAGTACTTC

V: TRBV9
size: -
J: TRBJ1-5
D: -
CDR3: CASSVDKGGTQPQHF
DNA: TGTGCCAGCAGCGTAGACAAGGGAGGGACTCAGCCCCAGCATTTT

V: TRBV6-6
size: -
J: TRBJ2-1
D: -
CDR3: CASSYSGRGTYNEQFF
DNA: TGTGCCAGCAGTTACTCCGGCCGGGGGACCTACAATGAGCAGTTCTTC

V: TRBV19
size: -
J: TRBJ2-1
D: -
CDR3: CASSQSGGEQFF
DNA: TGTGCCAGTAGCCAATCGGGTGGTGAGCAGTTCTTC

V: TRBV25-1
size: -
J: TRBJ2-3
D: -
CDR3: CASARAGTDTQYF
DNA: TGTGCCAGCGCCCGGGCGGGGACAGATACGCAGTATTTT

V: TRBV2
size: -
J: TRBJ2-2
D: TRBD1
CDR3: CASGDRANTGELFF
DNA: TGTGCCAGCGGGGACAGGGCGAACACCGGGGAGCTGTTTTTT

V: TRBV19
size: -
J: TRBJ2-3
D: -
CDR3: CASSMMGGTQYF
DNA: TGTGCCAGTAGTATGATGGGAGGCACGCAGTATTTT

V: TRBV3-1/TRBV3-2
size: -
J: TRBJ1-2
D: TRBD1
CDR3: CASSQIRTGHYGYTF
DNA: TGTGCCAGCAGCCAAATCCGGACAGGGCACTATGGCTACACCTTC

V: TRBV27
size: -
J: TRBJ1-6
D: -
CDR3: CATQGSSSYNSPLHF
DNA: TGTGCCACCCAGGGGTCAAGCTCCTATAATTCACCCCTCCACTTT

V: TRBV7-9
size: -
J: TRBJ2-1
D: TRBD2
CDR3: CASSSRTSDSYNEQFF
DNA: TGTGCTAGCAGCTCCAGGACTAGCGATTCCTACAATGAGCAGTTCTTC

V: TRBV3-1/TRBV3-2
size: -
J: TRBJ2-2
D: -
CDR3: CASSPWTATGELFF
DNA: TGTGCCAGCAGCCCCTGGACTGCGACCGGGGAGCTGTTTTTT

V: TRBV6-6
size: once
J: TRBJ1-1
D: TRBD1
CDR3: CASSSGTGPPPEAFF
DNA: TGTGCCAGCAGCTCCGGGACAGGGCCTCCTCCTGAAGCTTTCTTT

V: TRBV7-7
size: -
J: TRBJ2-7
D: TRBD2
CDR3: CASSPLRGNEQYF
DNA: TGTGCCAGCAGCCCCTTGCGGGGGAACGAGCAGTACTTC

V: TRBV5-6
size: -
J: TRBJ1-2
D: TRBD1
CDR3: CASSPRQGSYGYTF
DNA: TGTGCCAGCAGCCCTAGACAGGGAAGCTATGGCTACACCTTC

V: TRBV6-5
size: -
J: TRBJ1-1
D: -
CDR3: CASRDMTAFF
DNA: TGTGCCAGCAGGGACATGACGGCTTTCTTT

V: TRBV28
size: -
J: TRBJ1-4
D: -
CDR3: CASSFFANEKLFF
DNA: TGTGCCAGCAGTTTCTTTGCGAATGAAAAACTGTTTTTT

V: TRBV15
size: -
J: TRBJ1-4
D: -
CDR3: CATRREINEKLFF
DNA: TGTGCCACCAGGAGGGAGATTAATGAAAAACTGTTTTTT

V: TRBV7-2
size: -
J: TRBJ2-3
D: -
CDR3: CASRPRNGGRDTQYF
DNA: TGTGCCAGCAGACCCCGCAATGGGGGGAGAGATACGCAGTATTTT

V: TRBV12-3/TRBV12-4
size: -
J: TRBJ2-5
D: TRBD2
CDR3: CASSDGGETQYF
DNA: TGTGCCAGCAGCGACGGGGGGGAGACCCAGTACTTC

V: TRBV7-3
size: -
J: TRBJ2-5
D: -
CDR3: CASSPSSGGVETQYF
DNA: TGTGCCAGCAGCCCTTCGTCTGGGGGCGTCGAGACCCAGTACTTC

V: TRBV3-1/TRBV3-2
size: -
J: TRBJ2-5
D: -
CDR3: CASSQILGETQYF
DNA: TGTGCCAGCAGCCAAATACTAGGGGAGACCCAGTACTTC